Below, 10 T cell receptor beta chains from the same sample are listed, as sequenced in a study of blood T cell repertoires in COVID-19. Generated by immunoSEQ multiplex PCR, the TCRdb table keeps only in-frame clones and is missing some. Of about 120,000 clones listed, 75% to 85% were seen once; the top ten hold roughly an eighth. Sequencing was carried out using peripheral blood. The receptors here all came from a human donor in a cohort sampled during active COVID-19.

The chain carries TRBV7-2 and TRBJ1-2; 8 bases map to TRBD1. Per germline, CDR1 SGHTA and CDR2 FQGNSA. After removal of 1 base from V and 4 bases from J, the junction contained 8 bases not matched to a gene. The CDR3 is 16 amino acids. CDR3 DNA sequence: TGTGCCAGCAGCTTAGAAGGGGCAGGGGGCACCTATGGCTACACCTTC. Encoded protein: CASSLEGAGGTYGYTF.

The chain has TRBV6-5 and TRBJ1-2; 8 bases agree with TRBD1. The V and J ends lost 6 bases and 2 bases, in that order; junction bases with no gene match: 8. The CDR3 is 15 amino acids. CDR1 and CDR2 (germline): MNHEY, SVGAGI. CDR3 in DNA: TGTGCCAGCAGGGCTTGGACAGGGCCAAACTATGGCTACACCTTC. This codes for CASRAWTGPNYGYTF.

This clone was seen more than once but under ten times. The genes are TRBV6-1 and TRBJ2-2, with unresolved D. Germline V lookup: CDR1 MNHNS, CDR2 SASEGT. The V gene lost 3 bases and the J gene lost 1 base, with 6 bases spanning the gap. This CDR3 has 14 amino acids. The CDR3 nucleotides are TGTGCCAGCAGTGAGGTAGAGAACACCGGGGAGCTGTTTTTT. Residues: CASSEVENTGELFF.

This chain connects TRBV6-2 or TRBV6-3 to TRBJ1-6; D gene unclear. V was trimmed by 5 bases and J by 14 bases, leaving 19 bases between them. Germline lookup yields CDR1 MNHEY and CDR2 SVGEGT. The CDR3 has 14 residues. The CDR3 spells CASSPPGASKTLHF. The DNA for the CDR3 is TGTGCCAGCAGTCCCCCCGGAGCCTCCAAAACCCTCCACTTT.

This chain links TRBV3-1 (or the pseudogene TRBV3-2) with TRBJ1-1; D gene uncertain. The CDR3 is 12 residues long. Between the trimmed V and J ends, which lost 4 bases and 7 bases, there was a span of 10 bases. Germline CDR1 reads LGHDT; CDR2 reads YNNKEL (reference sequence). In DNA form, the CDR3 reads TGTGCCAGCAGCCCAACCGACATTGAAGCTTTCTTT. This translates into CASSPTDIEAFF.

DNA of the CDR3: TGTGCCACCAGCAGGCCAGGACAGGAAAACATTCAGTACTTC. Its protein product is CATSRPGQENIQYF. V and J are TRBV15 and TRBJ2-4, with TRBD1 matching over 7 bases. CDR3 size: 14 residues. With V trimmed by 3 bases and J by 5 bases, 4 bases remained unmatched. CDR1 is LNHNV and CDR2 is YYDKDF in the germline V gene (reference sequence).

The rearrangement links TRBV5-1 to TRBJ1-1; D is unclear. The CDR3 has 15 amino acids. The germline V and J ends were trimmed by 0 bases and 5 bases, with 14 bases remaining between them. Germline assignment: CDR1 SGHRS and CDR2 YFSETQ. CDR3 sequence reads: CASSLEWRERTEAFF. The CDR3 nucleotides are TGCGCCAGCAGCTTGGAATGGAGGGAACGGACTGAAGCTTTCTTT.

V is TRBV10-2 and J is TRBJ2-5; 9 nucleotides line up with TRBD2. V shed 3 bases, J shed 4 bases, and the junction held 9 bases outside the gene matches. The CDR3 totals 16 residues. Germline V lookup: CDR1 WSHSY, CDR2 SAAADI. CDR3 in amino acids: CASSEGLAPPRETQYF. For the CDR3, the DNA is TGCGCCAGCAGTGAAGGACTAGCGCCTCCCAGAGAGACCCAGTACTTC.

V and J are TRBV4-1 and TRBJ2-1, with 12 bases lining up with TRBD2. With 5 bases clipped from V and 7 bases from J, the junction kept 9 bases outside the gene matches. This CDR3 has 16 amino acids. Germline loops: CDR1 MGHRA, CDR2 YSYEKL. The CDR3 bases are TGCGCCAGCAGCAAATCGACTAGCGGGGGTGATAATGAGCAGTTCTTC. This codes for CASSKSTSGGDNEQFF.

The chain has TRBV7-8 and TRBJ1-3, with D hard to call. The germline V gene encodes CDR1 SGHVS and CDR2 FQNEAQ. The ends were cut back, 5 bases at V and 0 bases at J, with 11 bases in the middle. The CDR3 length is 15 residues. CDR3 nucleotides: TGTGCCAGCAGCCCAGGCGGGAGCTCTGGAAACACCATATATTTT. It encodes CASSPGGSSGNTIYF.